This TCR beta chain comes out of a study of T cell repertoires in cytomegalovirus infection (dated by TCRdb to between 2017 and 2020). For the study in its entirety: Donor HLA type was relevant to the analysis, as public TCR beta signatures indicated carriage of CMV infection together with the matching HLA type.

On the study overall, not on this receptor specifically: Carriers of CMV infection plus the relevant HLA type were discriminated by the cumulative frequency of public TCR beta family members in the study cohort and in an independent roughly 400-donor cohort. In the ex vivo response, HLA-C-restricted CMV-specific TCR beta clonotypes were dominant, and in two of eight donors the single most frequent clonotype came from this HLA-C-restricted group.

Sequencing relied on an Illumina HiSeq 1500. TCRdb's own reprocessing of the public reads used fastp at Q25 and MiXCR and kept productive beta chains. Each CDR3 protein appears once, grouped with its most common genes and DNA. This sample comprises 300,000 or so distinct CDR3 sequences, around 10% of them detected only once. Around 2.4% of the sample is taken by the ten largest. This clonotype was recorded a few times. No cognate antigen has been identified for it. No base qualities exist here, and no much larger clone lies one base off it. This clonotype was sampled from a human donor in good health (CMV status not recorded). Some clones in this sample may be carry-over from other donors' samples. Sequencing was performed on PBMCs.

The DNA sequence is given as TGTGCCAGCGGGTGGGGGGTGACGGAGACCCAGTACTTC. This translates into CASGWGVTETQYF. The chain is encoded by TRBV27 joined to TRBJ2-5; the D gene is perhaps TRBD2, on 6 matching bases. For CDR1 and CDR2, the germline V gene (reference sequence) lists MNHEY and SMNVEV. V is reduced by 8 bases and J by 5 bases, leaving a spacing of 15 bases between them. The CDR3 numbers 13 residues from cysteine through phenylalanine. The CDR3 DNA has 39 bases and is translated from base 1.